Here is one T cell receptor (beta chain) with its context. Its antigen is currently not known. No per-base quality is available; no much larger clone lies one base away. The sample's time point label, in plain terms: cells obtained before transplantation from donor or recipient. CD3+CD4+ and CD3+CD8+ populations were FACS-sorted from unstimulated pre-transplant donor and recipient cells taken from spleen or lymph nodes. V lost 5 bases and J lost 4 bases; the stretch between them is 11 bases long. The CDR1 and CDR2 encoded by the germline V gene are MNHNS and SASEGT. The CDR3 sequence holds 13 residues, the cysteine and phenylalanine included. The CDR3 DNA has 39 bases and is translated from base 1. The sample is drawn from a study of graft-versus-host responses after intestinal transplantation (dated by TCRdb to the early 2020s). Study-wide context: The transplants that recipients received were multivisceral, liver-intestinal, or isolated intestinal. After intestinal transplantation, graft-versus-host and host-versus-graft alloreactive T cell clones in the graft, circulation and bone marrow were tracked using bulk TCR-beta CDR3 sequencing. The cohort enrolled about two dozen intestinal transplant recipients, one of whom was a retransplant, and a few patients without pretransplant specimens were excluded. Rather than being sequenced by the commercial service, samples from a few later patients were sequenced in-house on an Illumina MiSeq and processed with MiXCR. A peak of at least 4% donor T cells among recipient peripheral blood mononuclear cells was the definition used for donor T cell macrochimerism. Anti-thymocyte globulin induction was given to all recipients, followed by maintenance tacrolimus and steroids for about 3 years. To identify alloreactive clones, pre-transplant mixed lymphocyte reaction products were sequenced and then compared with unstimulated pre-transplant donor and recipient T cells.

Library generation was performed with the immunoSEQ multiplex PCR assay. For most patients, genomic DNA was isolated with the Qiagen DNeasy Blood and Tissue Kit and shipped frozen to Adaptive Biotechnologies for TCR sequencing. Adaptive Biotechnologies carried out high-throughput TCR-beta CDR3 sequencing of genomic DNA for most patients. The paper's processing steps were these. TCR sequencing data were retrieved from Adaptive's ImmunoSEQ software for roughly 17 patients, whereas three other patients were processed with MiXCR and VDJtools. To correct CD4 versus CD8 sorting errors, any sequence found in both subsets at a frequency ratio below 5:1 was removed. CDR3 nucleotide sequences shared between donor and recipient were removed because the origin of such sequences could not be assigned. To be classed as alloreactive, a clone needed at least 2-fold expansion over unstimulated cells and a minimum CFSE-low frequency of 0.002% (template counts) or 0.001% (read counts). Clones detected in sequenced pre-transplant spleen, lymph node, or MLR CFSE-low populations of the donor or recipient were defined as mappable. The cumulative frequency of alloreactive clones was calculated as a percentage of all sequences, weighted by copy number. Entries here come from immuneACCESS through TCRdb and include only in-frame sequences with V and J called. Some clones fail to appear in such tables; in the studies checked, an unresolved V gene covers under half of the shortfall, and the cause of the remainder is unknown. The DNA was the basis for D and trimming; V, J and clone size are from that table. This sample is represented by more than 80,000 clones; approximately 88% of them were singletons. The ten largest clones capture roughly 0.32% of the sample.

The paper as a whole reports these results and caveats: Patients with donor T cell macrochimerism had high GvH to HvG T cell clonal ratios in their allografts. GvH clones were detected in recipient bone marrow, and some appeared earlier in ileal mucosa or blood, consistent with an intestinal mucosal origin. The relatively low number and heterogeneity of intestinal transplant patients limited the conclusions. Early after transplant, peak levels of circulating GvH clones were found to be associated with declines in HvG clones.

The rearrangement combines TRBV6-1 with TRBJ1-2; a tentative D call is TRBD1 (5 bases match). This TCR derives from a human donor who received an intestinal transplant. The sequencing here drew on unstimulated CD4+ T cells sorted from spleen or lymph node cells, taken before intestinal transplant. In nucleotides, the sequence is TGTGCCAGCAGTCCCCACGGGGGCTATGGCTACACCTTC. This translates into CASSPHGGYGYTF.